This TCR beta chain stems from a study of early T cells in non-severe SARS-CoV-2 infection (dated by TCRdb to the early 2020s). Concerning the study at large: TCR sequencing used bulk RNA from unsorted whole blood, so alpha and beta chains could not be paired.

The full study reports these points: VDJdb matching was skewed toward anti-spike CD8 responses and likely underestimated virus-specific expansions, missing private and CD4 specificities.

This was a case-control study nested in a cohort of healthcare workers in London, UK, who had nasopharyngeal swab PCR tests and blood samples taken every week. Healthcare workers were enrolled in the week of the UK lockdown, from 23 to 31 March 2020, and were followed every week for up to 16 weeks. V loses 1 base of germline sequence and J loses 1 base, and the interval between the two ends is 10 bases. The CDR3 runs 15 amino acids, cysteine and phenylalanine included. Of all the DNA, just the CDR3 is kept, 45 bases in frame from base 1. According to the germline V gene (reference sequence), CDR1 reads LGHDT and CDR2 reads YNNKEL. Library preparation was by 5' RACE. The run used a NextSeq 500. Unique molecular identifiers were attached to individual cDNA molecules in the TCR library protocol so that sequencing error and PCR bias could be corrected. TCR alpha and beta chains were both sequenced, and the abundances of alpha and beta sequences in each sample were closely correlated with each other. On the study's bioinformatics: Decombinator V4 was used to perform V gene, J gene and CDR3 annotation of TCR sequences. TCRs were defined as expanded if a significant change between any two time points was detected under a Poisson model with p below 0.0001. TCR abundances were normalised to the total number of TCRs sequenced in each sample and reported as counts per million. MAIT TCRs were defined by TRAV1-2 paired with TRAJ12, TRAJ20 or TRAJ33, and iNKT TCRs by TRAV10 paired with TRAJ18. VDJdb, accessed 1 November 2021, was searched for CMV, EBV and SARS-CoV-2 annotated TCRs, excluding TCRs annotated for multiple antigens. TCRdb trimmed public reads at Q25 via fastp, called clones via MiXCR and kept in-frame beta chains. For every CDR3 protein sequence, its rows merge into one entry that carries the most common genes and DNA. None of the V and J calls come from the authors' own analysis; TCRdb made them. Counted in this sample were some 81,000 distinct CDR3 sequences; 9% to 10% of them appeared once. Jointly, the top ten make up roughly 4.8% of the sample.

Comment on this clonotype: It lacks a known antigen. No per-base quality is available; no much larger clone lies one base away.

This sequence was found in an adult who was a healthcare worker with PCR-confirmed SARS-CoV-2 infection or an uninfected control (not recorded which). Material: whole blood. Rearrangement joined TRBV3-1 to TRBJ1-2; the D gene is possibly TRBD1, with 5 bases matching. DNA sequence: TGTGCCAGCAGCCAAGCCCACAGGCTTAACTATGGCTACACCTTC. It translates as CASSQAHRLNYGYTF.